Presented here are 21 T cell receptor beta chains from one specimen sequenced in a study of cytomegalovirus exposure and HLA in healthy donors. Some clones are missing from TCRdb's copy, which holds only in-frame ones; the method was immunoSEQ multiplex PCR. The data contain 150,000 or so clones, 84% of them singletons. Sequencing was performed on PBMCs. These receptors originate from a man aged 25 to 40 in good health and CMV-seropositive.

The rearrangement joins TRBV5-1 to TRBJ2-3; 14 nucleotides line up with TRBD2. The CDR3 has 14 residues. The germline CDR1 and CDR2 sequences are SGHRS and YFSETQ. V lost 4 bases and J lost 11; bases outside the gene matches: 6. In DNA, the CDR3 is TGCGCCAGCAGCCCGGGACTAGCGGGAGTGATGCAGTATTTT. Translation: CASSPGLAGVMQYF. Based on the CDR3 plus reference TRBV5-1 and TRBJ2-3, the full variable domain is KAGVTQTPRYLIKTRGQQVTLSCSPISGHRSVSWYQQTPGQGLQFLFEYFSETQRNKGNFPGRFSGRQFSNSRSEMNVSTLELGDSALYLCASSPGLAGVMQYFGPGTRLTVL.

The J gene is TRBJ2-2, the V gene TRBV7-6; TRBD1 might be the D (6 bases). The CDR3 contains 14 residues. Trimming took 5 bases from V and 6 from J, leaving 13 bases between them. Germline CDR1 is SGHVS and CDR2 is FNYEAQ. The CDR3 sequence is CASSPDSGAGELFF. The CDR3 DNA reads TGTGCCAGCAGCCCGGACAGCGGAGCCGGGGAGCTGTTTTTT.

This clone has only a few counts. The chain recombines TRBV7-9 with TRBJ2-7; no definite D call. Germline V gives CDR1 SEHNR, CDR2 FQNEAQ (reference sequence). The CDR3 has 12 amino acids. V was shortened by 0 bases and J by 2 bases, with 2 bases between the two germline ends. CDR3 residues: CASSLAAYEQYF. The CDR3 bases are TGTGCCAGCAGCTTAGCCGCCTACGAGCAGTACTTC.

This rearrangement joins TRBV11-2 to TRBJ2-7; 7 bases align to TRBD2. Germline V lookup: CDR1 SGHAT, CDR2 FQNNGV. The junction had 8 bases not matched to a gene; V was cut back by 4 bases and J by 2 bases. This CDR3 comprises 15 residues. CDR3 bases: TGTGCCAGCAGCTCCCTCGGGACTAAGACCTACGAGCAGTACTTC. Translation gives CASSSLGTKTYEQYF.

The V gene is TRBV5-6, the J gene TRBJ2-2, with 9 positions matching TRBD1. The CDR3 has 14 amino acids. V shed 4 bases, J shed 5 bases, and the junction held 3 bases outside the gene matches. Looked up from germline, CDR1 is SGHDT and CDR2 is YYEEEE. This CDR3 reads CASSAGTGTGELFF. DNA for the CDR3: TGTGCCAGCAGCGCCGGGACAGGGACCGGGGAGCTGTTTTTT.

The CDR3 nucleotides are TGTGCCAGCTCACCAGGGGGCAACACCGGGGAGCTGTTTTTT. Its protein is CASSPGGNTGELFF. V and J are TRBV18 and TRBJ2-2; a possible D gene is TRBD1 (6 bases). This CDR3 has 14 residues. V lost 2 bases to trimming and J lost 2 bases, with 6 bases between them. Germline V lookup: CDR1 KGHSH, CDR2 LQKENI.

This chain connects TRBV29-1 to TRBJ2-5; 9 bases align to TRBD1. The CDR3 is 12 residues long. J lost 5 bases, V lost 6 bases, and 4 bases had no gene match. The germline V gene encodes CDR1 SQVTM and CDR2 ANQGSEA. CDR3 loop: CSVRQGGETQYF. The CDR3 DNA reads TGCAGCGTGCGACAGGGGGGGGAGACCCAGTACTTC. Drawing the rest from reference TRBV29-1 and TRBJ2-5, the complete variable domain is SAVISQKPSRDICQRGTSLTIQCQVDSQVTMMFWYRQQPGQSLTLIATANQGSEATYESGFVIDKFPISRPNLTFSTLTVSNMSPEDSSIYLCSVRQGGETQYFGPGTRLLVL.

The chain couples TRBV7-2 to TRBJ2-5; 8 nucleotides line up with TRBD2. The germline gives CDR1 SGHTA, CDR2 FQGNSA. With V trimmed by 5 bases and J by 3 bases, 11 bases remained unmatched. CDR3 size: 16 residues. The CDR3 protein is CASSVAGGPQEETQYF. The CDR3 nucleotides are TGTGCCAGCAGCGTCGCGGGAGGCCCGCAAGAAGAGACCCAGTACTTC.

This rearrangement joins TRBV6-1 to TRBJ2-1; 11 bases map to TRBD2. V dropped 9 bases and J dropped 6; count of bases not matched to a gene: 7. This CDR3 is built from 14 residues. Germline V gene lookup returns CDR1 MNHNS and CDR2 SASEGT. The CDR3 sequence: CASYSGGAVNEQFF. The CDR3 DNA follows: TGTGCCAGTTATAGCGGGGGGGCCGTCAATGAGCAGTTCTTC.

This clone was recorded once. The rearrangement uses TRBV28 and TRBJ2-7; 8 bases map to TRBD2. This CDR3 is 15 amino acids long. The J segment lost 0 bases and the V segment lost 6 bases, leaving 7 bases of the junction unmatched. Germline V CDR1 and CDR2: MDHEN, SYDVKM. The CDR3: CASSPSGSFSYEQYF. CDR3 DNA sequence: TGTGCCAGCAGCCCTAGCGGGTCCTTCTCCTACGAGCAGTACTTC.

The chain's CDR3 is CATSRDLGDYGYTF. Written as DNA, the CDR3 is TGTGCCACCAGCAGAGATTTAGGGGATTATGGCTACACCTTC. The V call is TRBV15, the J call TRBJ1-2, with D possibly matching TRBD1 (5 bases). The germline CDR1 and CDR2 sequences are LNHNV and YYDKDF (reference sequence). The CDR3 runs 14 residues. V was pared by 0 bases and J by 5 bases, with 10 bases between.

The sample holds a few counts of this clone. The same CDR3 also results from other DNA sequences found in this sample. The rearrangement uses TRBV2 and TRBJ2-7; D is ambiguous. Trimming took 3 bases from V and 4 from J, leaving 4 bases between them. This CDR3 is built from 11 residues. Per the germline V gene, CDR1 is SNHLY and CDR2 is FYNNEI. The CDR3: CASSDQYEQYF. The CDR3 bases are TGTGCCAGCAGTGACCAATACGAGCAGTACTTC.

The genes are TRBV10-1 and TRBJ2-7; D perhaps matches TRBD2 (6 bases). Trimming took 1 base from V and 3 from J, leaving 10 bases between them. CDR1 WNHNN and CDR2 SYGVQD come from the germline V gene (reference sequence). There are 14 residues in the CDR3. The CDR3 DNA follows: TGCGCCAGCAGTGAGTTTGGGACTTGCTACGAGCAGTACTTC. This codes for CASSEFGTCYEQYF.

This clone was counted a single time. The chain employs TRBV18 and TRBJ2-7; 11 nucleotides agree with TRBD2. The germline V gene encodes CDR1 KGHSH and CDR2 LQKENI. The CDR3 loop spans 15 amino acids. Losses at the gene ends were 2 bases for V and 2 bases for J; bases not matched to a gene: 2. CDR3 bases: TGTGCCAGCTCACCAGGGACTAGCGGTACCTACGAGCAGTACTTC. Translated: CASSPGTSGTYEQYF.

The chain employs TRBV7-9 and TRBJ2-2; 10 nucleotides match TRBD1. CDR1 is SEHNR and CDR2 is FQNEAQ in the germline V gene (reference sequence). V lost 6 bases to trimming and J lost 7 bases; unmatched junction nucleotides: 5. The CDR3 is 14 residues long. The CDR3 is CASSSTGGVGELFF. In DNA form, the CDR3 reads TGTGCCAGCAGTTCGACAGGGGGCGTCGGGGAGCTGTTTTTT.

The chain is built from TRBV19 and TRBJ1-3; the D is unclear. Germline assignment: CDR1 LNHDA and CDR2 SQIVND (reference sequence). V was trimmed by 11 bases and J by 4 bases, leaving 18 bases between them. The CDR3 spans 14 residues. The CDR3 spells CAGVWERIGNTIYF. CDR3 in DNA: TGTGCCGGAGTTTGGGAGAGAATCGGAAACACCATATATTTT.

This clone was found once. V gene TRBV29-1 combines with J gene TRBJ2-7; TRBD2 matches 8 bases. After removal of 5 bases from V and 2 bases from J, the junction contained 2 bases not matched to a gene. This CDR3 has 12 residues. CDR1 is SQVTM, CDR2 ANQGSEA, per germline. The CDR3, as DNA: TGCAGCGTTCTCGGGGGGGCCTACGAGCAGTACTTC. As protein: CSVLGGAYEQYF.

The rearrangement uses TRBV7-2 and TRBJ2-7, with 7 bases aligning to TRBD1. The germline V gene encodes CDR1 SGHTA and CDR2 FQGNSA. The trim removed 1 base at V and 7 bases at J, leaving 7 bases unmatched. The CDR3 totals 14 residues. The CDR3 reads CASSLVTGHQEQYF. The CDR3 DNA is TGTGCCAGCAGCTTAGTGACAGGGCATCAAGAGCAGTACTTC.

Here the CDR3 DNA reads TGTGCCAGCAGTTCCGCGGGACAGGGGGCAGATACGCAGTATTTT. Its protein product is CASSSAGQGADTQYF. The chain is built from TRBV28 and TRBJ2-3, with 11 bases aligning to TRBD1. CDR3 length: 15 amino acids. The junction had 4 bases not matched to a gene; V was cut back by 4 bases and J by 4 bases. From germline, CDR1 is MDHEN and CDR2 SYDVKM.

The J gene is TRBJ2-7, the V gene TRBV13; TRBD2 aligns across 7 bases. Germline V gene sequence: CDR1 PRHDT, CDR2 FYEKMQ (reference sequence). V trimming: 6 bases; J trimming: 3 bases; junction bases outside the gene matches: 8. The CDR3 spans 14 residues. The CDR3 coding sequence is TGTGCCAGCAGTTTGGGGACTACAAGCTACGAGCAGTACTTC. Translated, it gives CASSLGTTSYEQYF.

The genes are TRBV5-4 and TRBJ2-7, with 9 bases lining up with TRBD2. From germline, CDR1 is SGHNT and CDR2 YYREEE (reference sequence). The V and J ends lost 2 bases and 4 bases, in that order; junction bases with no gene match: 7. The CDR3 is made up of 15 amino acids. CDR3 nucleotide sequence: TGTGCCAGCAGCTTAACTAGCGGGTCAAAGTACGAGCAGTACTTC. Its protein is CASSLTSGSKYEQYF.